These 29 T cell receptor beta chains were all obtained from the same sample, sequenced in a study of blood T cell repertoires in COVID-19. TCRdb keeps only in-frame clones here, not all; method: immunoSEQ multiplex PCR. The sample lists around 50,000 clones, over 80% seen once, with approximately 5% in the top ten. Sample: peripheral blood. The receptors stem from a human donor in a cohort sampled during active COVID-19.

The gene calls are TRBV19 and TRBJ2-7; 8 bases agree with TRBD1. Germline-derived CDR1 and CDR2 are LNHDA and SQIVND (reference sequence). This CDR3 is 13 amino acids long. V lost 4 bases, J lost 3 bases, and 2 bases stayed unmatched. This chain's CDR3 is CASSNGQGYEQYF. CDR3 DNA: TGTGCCAGTAGTAACGGACAGGGCTACGAGCAGTACTTC.

This chain uses TRBV24-1 with TRBJ1-1; D possibly corresponds to TRBD1 (5 bases). Germline V gene lookup returns CDR1 KGHDR and CDR2 SFDVKD. The V end was cut by 5 bases, the J end by 11 bases, with 11 bases between. This CDR3 contains 11 residues. The CDR3 DNA sequence: TGTGCCACCAGTGCCTCAGGGAAGGCTTTCTTT. It codes for CATSASGKAFF.

The V and J genes are TRBV27 and TRBJ2-7; 9 nucleotides line up with TRBD1. Trimming removed 6 bases from V and 5 bases from J; junction bases left unmatched: 14. This CDR3 comprises 16 residues. The germline CDR1 and CDR2 sequences are MNHEY and SMNVEV (reference sequence). The CDR3 reads CASSTKQGARGHEQYF. The CDR3 region has the DNA TGTGCCAGCAGCACGAAACAGGGGGCGCGAGGCCACGAGCAGTACTTC.

The CDR3, as DNA: TGTGCCAGCAGCGGCGGGAGGGGTAAAGAGACCCAGTACTTC. Encoded protein: CASSGGRGKETQYF. J is TRBJ2-5 and V is TRBV7-9, with 9 bases fitting TRBD2. Germline-derived CDR1 and CDR2 are SEHNR and FQNEAQ (reference sequence). With V trimmed by 5 bases and J by 3 bases, 4 bases remained unmatched. The CDR3 has 14 residues. The variable domain in full, completed from reference TRBV7-9 and TRBJ2-5, reads DTGVSQNPRHKITKRGQNVTFRCDPISEHNRLYWYRQTLGQGPEFLTYFQNEAQLEKSRLLSDRFSAERPKGSFSTLEIQRTEQGDSAMYLCASSGGRGKETQYFGPGTRLLVL.

The rearrangement joins TRBV7-3 to TRBJ1-2; maybe TRBD1 (5 bases). Germline values: CDR1 SGHTA, CDR2 FQGTGA. The V and J ends lost 3 bases and 7 bases respectively, with 9 bases between them. The CDR3 covers 12 residues. CDR3: CASSFSGFGYTF. Written as DNA, the CDR3 is TGTGCCAGCAGCTTCTCAGGGTTTGGCTACACCTTC.

V usage is TRBV14 and J usage is TRBJ2-7; TRBD1 aligns across 8 bases. The CDR3 runs 14 residues. CDR1 is SGHDN, CDR2 FVKESK, per germline. With 1 base clipped from V and 6 bases from J, the junction kept 5 bases outside the gene matches. The CDR3 loop reads CASSQVSTGAEQYF. CDR3 coding DNA: TGTGCCAGCAGCCAAGTTTCGACAGGGGCCGAGCAGTACTTC.

The J gene is TRBJ2-6, the V gene TRBV5-5; D remains ambiguous. Per germline, CDR1 SGHKS and CDR2 YYEKEE (reference sequence). CDR3 length: 16 residues. The germline V and J ends were trimmed by 4 bases and 0 bases, with 11 bases remaining between them. Here the CDR3 DNA reads TGTGCCAGCAGCCAGTCGGCGGCCTCTGGGGCCAACGTCCTGACTTTC. This gives the protein CASSQSAASGANVLTF.

This rearrangement joins TRBV5-6 to TRBJ2-3; no firm D call. Trimming stripped 4 bases from V and 0 bases from J, with 15 bases between. The CDR3 runs 16 residues. Germline loops: CDR1 SGHDT, CDR2 YYEEEE. The CDR3 bases are TGTGCCAGCAGCCGTTTGAGAGGTTCTAGCACAGATACGCAGTATTTT. This translates into CASSRLRGSSTDTQYF.

The gene calls are TRBV27 and TRBJ2-7, with 11 bases lining up with TRBD2. In germline, CDR1 is MNHEY, CDR2 SMNVEV (reference sequence). This CDR3 is 17 amino acids long. With 6 bases clipped from V and 2 bases from J, the junction kept 12 bases outside the gene matches. The CDR3 DNA reads TGTGCCAGCAGGAAAAATAGCGGGGGGGCCTTAACCTACGAGCAGTACTTC. Translation gives CASRKNSGGALTYEQYF.

The chain links TRBV27 to TRBJ2-5; TRBD2 matches 8 bases. This CDR3 contains 15 residues. Losses at the gene ends were 3 bases for V and 4 bases for J; bases not matched to a gene: 7. Per germline, CDR1 MNHEY and CDR2 SMNVEV (reference sequence). The CDR3 coding sequence is TGTGCCAGCAGTTTCTGGACTAGCAGGGGAGAGACCCAGTACTTC. It translates to CASSFWTSRGETQYF.

The rearrangement links TRBV7-9 to TRBJ2-1; D is perhaps TRBD2 (5 bases). Trimming pared 3 bases from V and 6 bases from J, leaving 12 bases between. The CDR3 has 14 residues. CDR1 is SEHNR, CDR2 FQNEAQ, per germline (reference sequence). The CDR3 here is CASSFRAEGNEQFF. The CDR3, as DNA: TGTGCCAGCAGCTTCCGGGCTGAGGGCAATGAGCAGTTCTTC. The full variable domain, its missing parts supplied by reference TRBV7-9 and TRBJ2-1, is DTGVSQNPRHKITKRGQNVTFRCDPISEHNRLYWYRQTLGQGPEFLTYFQNEAQLEKSRLLSDRFSAERPKGSFSTLEIQRTEQGDSAMYLCASSFRAEGNEQFFGPGTRLTVL.

The rearrangement links TRBV29-1 to TRBJ2-5; 12 nucleotides line up with TRBD2. The CDR3 consists of 13 residues. From germline, CDR1 is SQVTM and CDR2 ANQGSEA. The J segment lost 4 bases and the V segment lost 4 bases, leaving 1 base of the junction unmatched. The CDR3 coding sequence is TGCAGCGTTGGGACTAGCGGGGTAGAGACCCAGTACTTC. This translates into CSVGTSGVETQYF.

The chain links TRBV7-2 to TRBJ1-5; D is perhaps TRBD1 (6 bases). V gave up 5 bases and J gave up 6 bases, with 14 bases separating them. The CDR3 runs 14 residues. Germline CDR1 and CDR2: SGHTA and FQGNSA. In nucleotides, the CDR3 is TGTGCCAGCAGCCAAGCCTCAGGGGTTCAGCCCCAGCATTTT. Protein: CASSQASGVQPQHF.

V and J are TRBV5-4 and TRBJ1-1; D gene ambiguous. Germline V gives CDR1 SGHNT, CDR2 YYREEE (reference sequence). CDR3 length: 13 residues. V was shortened by 7 bases and J by 5 bases, with 15 bases between the two germline ends. In DNA, the CDR3 is TGTGCCAGCCGGATCCCCGGAGGGACTGAAGCTTTCTTT. This translates into CASRIPGGTEAFF.

V is TRBV4-3 and J is TRBJ2-5; 7 bases line up with TRBD1. Germline CDR1 is LGHNA and CDR2 is YSLEER. The CDR3 is 14 residues long. Trimming cost V 4 bases and J 2 bases; bases outside gene matches: 4. The CDR3 is CASSPRDRQETQYF. The CDR3 DNA reads TGCGCCAGCAGCCCCCGGGACAGACAAGAGACCCAGTACTTC.

The genes are TRBV4-3 and TRBJ1-5, with D perhaps TRBD1 (6 bases). The germline V gene has CDR1 LGHNA and CDR2 YSLEER. The CDR3 is 15 residues long. Trimming took 1 base from V and 6 from J, leaving 13 bases between them. The CDR3 DNA is TGCGCCAGCAGCCAAGGTACAGGGTCGGGTCAGCCCCAGCATTTT. It is translated as CASSQGTGSGQPQHF.

V gene TRBV19 combines with J gene TRBJ1-1; D call uncertain. This CDR3 region has 12 residues. V lost 5 bases and J lost 1, with 5 bases in between. Germline lookup yields CDR1 LNHDA and CDR2 SQIVND (reference sequence). CDR3 nucleotides: TGTGCCAGTAGTTGGCAGAACACTGAAGCTTTCTTT. It encodes CASSWQNTEAFF.

This clone has just one count. This sequence joins TRBV12-3 or TRBV12-4 and TRBJ2-1, with D uncertain. This CDR3 contains 13 residues. V was clipped by 7 bases and J by 9 bases, with 16 bases between them. This CDR3 reads CASTIRIAREQFF. The DNA of the CDR3 is TGTGCCAGCACCATACGGATAGCACGTGAGCAGTTCTTC.

This chain uses TRBV30 with TRBJ2-1, with unresolved D. Between the trimmed V and J ends, which lost 2 bases and 7 bases, there was a span of 3 bases. The CDR3 totals 10 residues. Germline CDR1 GTSNPN, CDR2 SVGIG (reference sequence). CDR3 in amino acids: CAWSQNEQFF. The CDR3 DNA follows: TGTGCCTGGAGTCAGAATGAGCAGTTCTTC. The entire variable domain, with the rest obtained from reference TRBV30 and TRBJ2-1, is as follows: SQTIHQWPATLVQPVGSPLSLECTVEGTSNPNLYWYRQAAGRGLQLLFYSVGIGQISSEVPQNLSASRPQDRQFILSSKKLLLSDSGFYLCAWSQNEQFFGPGTRLTVL.

The V and J genes are TRBV24-1 and TRBJ2-1; a possible D gene is TRBD2 (6 bases). Germline loops: CDR1 KGHDR, CDR2 SFDVKD. The CDR3 length is 17 residues. V was cut by 3 bases and J by 9 bases, with 23 bases left in between. This CDR3 reads CATSDTTWTTGWGEQFF. The CDR3 nucleotides are TGTGCCACCAGTGATACCACTTGGACTACTGGCTGGGGTGAGCAGTTCTTC.

By share, this clone counts as medium-sized (0.01 to 0.1%). CDR3 bases: TGTGCCACGAAATCCGGGACAGGGAGTGATCTCTATGGCTACACCTTC. It yields the protein CATKSGTGSDLYGYTF. The gene calls are TRBV19 and TRBJ1-2; TRBD1 agrees at 9 bases. The CDR3 contains 16 residues. The germline V gene has CDR1 LNHDA and CDR2 SQIVND (reference sequence). Trimming at V came to 10 bases and at J to 4 bases, leaving 16 bases not matched to a gene.

The V gene is TRBV6-5, the J gene TRBJ1-2; D unclear. Between the trimmed V and J ends, which lost 0 bases and 7 bases, there was a span of 15 bases. CDR1 and CDR2 from the germline V gene are MNHEY and SVGAGI. The CDR3 is 15 residues long. CDR3 DNA sequence: TGTGCCAGCAGTTACTCGAAGTCCCGAGGGAGTGGCTACACCTTC. Protein product: CASSYSKSRGSGYTF.

The chain employs TRBV25-1 and TRBJ1-1; D not certain. There are 13 residues in the CDR3. Germline V lookup: CDR1 MGHDK, CDR2 SYGVNS. V lost 6 bases to trimming and J lost 1 base, with 9 bases between them. The CDR3 region has the DNA TGTGCCAGCAGGGTCGGTGGGAACACTGAAGCTTTCTTT. Amino acid sequence: CASRVGGNTEAFF.

The chain is built from TRBV3-1 (or the pseudogene TRBV3-2) and TRBJ2-7; D gene uncertain. Germline V lookup: CDR1 LGHDT, CDR2 YNNKEL (reference sequence). This CDR3 has 12 amino acids. Trimming pared 4 bases from V and 4 bases from J, leaving 8 bases between. The DNA for the CDR3 is TGTGCCAGCAGCCCCCTCACTTACGAGCAGTACTTC. Protein: CASSPLTYEQYF.

This clone was counted between two and nine times. The V call is TRBV4-2, the J call TRBJ1-6, with D unresolved. CDR1 and CDR2 from the germline V gene are LGHNA and YNFKEQ. V lost 2 bases and J lost 6, with 5 bases in between. The CDR3 runs 13 residues. The CDR3 loop is CASSQRLNSPLHF. The CDR3 bases are TGTGCCAGCAGCCAACGTCTTAATTCACCCCTCCACTTT.

This chain links TRBV11-2 with TRBJ1-5; TRBD1 matches at 8 bases. The ends lost 1 base at V and 4 bases at J; junction bases unmatched: 3. Per the germline V gene, CDR1 is SGHAT and CDR2 is FQNNGV. The CDR3 sequence is 15 residues long. The DNA of the CDR3 is TGTGCCAGCAGCTTAGCAGGGGGCGGGAATCAGCCCCAGCATTTT. This sequence encodes CASSLAGGGNQPQHF.

The chain combines TRBV2 with TRBJ1-5, with unresolved D. V was clipped by 6 bases and J by 1 base, with 7 bases between them. Germline-derived CDR1 and CDR2 are SNHLY and FYNNEI. The CDR3 consists of 13 residues. The CDR3 here is CASREQSNQPQHF. The CDR3 DNA is TGTGCCAGCAGAGAACAGAGCAATCAGCCCCAGCATTTT.

The chain combines TRBV3-1 (or the pseudogene TRBV3-2) with TRBJ2-7; TRBD2 agrees at 12 bases. Losses at the gene ends were 0 bases for V and 6 bases for J; bases not matched to a gene: 9. This CDR3 contains 17 residues. CDR1 is LGHDT, CDR2 YNNKEL, per germline (reference sequence). The CDR3: CASSQETTSGGPPEQYF. In nucleotides, the CDR3 is TGTGCCAGCAGCCAAGAGACGACTAGCGGGGGTCCCCCCGAGCAGTACTTC.

The chain combines TRBV30 with TRBJ1-6; 8 bases match TRBD1. The germline CDR1 and CDR2 sequences are GTSNPN and SVGIG (reference sequence). V gave up 3 bases and J gave up 8 bases; unmatched junction bases: 3. The CDR3 length is 13 residues. This CDR3 is CAWSGTGDSPLHF. CDR3 sequence (DNA): TGTGCCTGGAGCGGGACAGGCGATTCACCCCTCCACTTT.